These T cell receptor beta chains were read from a single sample in a study of patients and donors after allogeneic stem cell transplantation. Each CDR3 protein is one row after TCRdb ran MiXCR on the RT-PCR reads. The sample holds hundreds of thousands of distinct CDR3 sequences, roughly 16% seen once. Material: blood, either unsorted or a sorted T cell fraction (not recorded which). These receptors came from a human donor who was either an allogeneic HSCT recipient or a stem cell or donor lymphocyte infusion donor (not recorded which). It is not recorded whose cells these are; they may come from a transplant donor. CDR3s include the opening cysteine and the closing phenylalanine or tryptophan. The order of the fields is V gene, J gene, clone size, D gene, CDR3 DNA, CDR3 protein. D genes are given only for firm matches. For some rows the clone size is stated as once, few or many, or as a class when expanded; others skip it.

V gene: TRBV6-5; J gene: TRBJ1-5; clone size: .; D gene: .; CDR3 DNA: TGTGCCAGCAGTTACTCGGAGGGGACGGGGCAGCCCCAGCATTTT; CDR3 protein: CASSYSEGTGQPQHF
V gene: TRBV20-1; J gene: TRBJ2-7; clone size: .; D gene: .; CDR3 DNA: TGCAGTGCTGGATCTATCGAGCAGTACTTC; CDR3 protein: CSAGSIEQYF
V gene: TRBV12-3/TRBV12-4; J gene: TRBJ2-5; clone size: few; D gene: .; CDR3 DNA: TGTGCCAGCGGGTATGGTAGGCAAGAGACCCAGTACTTC; CDR3 protein: CASGYGRQETQYF
V gene: TRBV12-3/TRBV12-4; J gene: TRBJ1-1; clone size: many; D gene: .; CDR3 DNA: TGTGCCAGCAGTTTAGGGGGGCACACTGAAGCTTTCTTT; CDR3 protein: CASSLGGHTEAFF
V gene: TRBV3-1; J gene: TRBJ2-2; clone size: few; D gene: TRBD2; CDR3 DNA: TGTGCCAGCAGCCAGATTTACGGACTAGCGGGAGGTGACGGGGAGCTGTTTTTT; CDR3 protein: CASSQIYGLAGGDGELFF
V gene: TRBV20-1; J gene: TRBJ2-7; clone size: .; D gene: TRBD1; CDR3 DNA: TGCAGTGCTGGAAGACAGGGGAGGCCCTACGAGCAGTACTTC; CDR3 protein: CSAGRQGRPYEQYF
V gene: TRBV4-3; J gene: TRBJ2-3; clone size: .; D gene: TRBD2; CDR3 DNA: TGCGCCAGCAGCCGCCTTAGAGCGGGGAGCACATACACAGATACGCAGTATTTT; CDR3 protein: CASSRLRAGSTYTDTQYF
V gene: TRBV20-1; J gene: TRBJ1-2; clone size: few; D gene: .; CDR3 DNA: TGCAGTGCTAGTAGTATTTCTAACTATGGCTACACCTTC; CDR3 protein: CSASSISNYGYTF
V gene: TRBV6-1; J gene: TRBJ1-3; clone size: many; D gene: TRBD1; CDR3 DNA: TGTGCCAGCAGTCCCCTCCCCGGGACAGGGCTGGGCTCTGGAAACACCATATATTTT; CDR3 protein: CASSPLPGTGLGSGNTIYF
V gene: TRBV5-1; J gene: TRBJ2-2; clone size: few; D gene: .; CDR3 DNA: TGCGCCAGCAGCACGACAGGCACCGGGGAGCTGTTTTTT; CDR3 protein: CASSTTGTGELFF
V gene: TRBV5-1; J gene: TRBJ2-1; clone size: .; D gene: .; CDR3 DNA: TGCGCCAGCAGCCTCTGGGCCGCAACTAGGCGCGAGCAGTTCTTC; CDR3 protein: CASSLWAATRREQFF
V gene: TRBV18; J gene: TRBJ2-7; clone size: .; D gene: TRBD2; CDR3 DNA: TGTGCCAGCTCATCGCTAAAGGGAGGGTTGGGAGAGCAGTACTTC; CDR3 protein: CASSSLKGGLGEQYF
V gene: TRBV6-1; J gene: TRBJ2-4; clone size: .; D gene: TRBD2; CDR3 DNA: TGTGCCAGCAGTACTAGGCGGGAGGGAAACATTCAGTACTTC; CDR3 protein: CASSTRREGNIQYF
V gene: TRBV25-1; J gene: TRBJ2-1; clone size: many; D gene: TRBD2; CDR3 DNA: TGTGCCAGCAGCCAACTAGCGGGAGGATTGGATGAGCAGTTCTTC; CDR3 protein: CASSQLAGGLDEQFF
V gene: TRBV29-1; J gene: TRBJ1-5; clone size: few; D gene: .; CDR3 DNA: TGCAGCGTAGGAGGGGAAAATCAGCCCCAGCATTTT; CDR3 protein: CSVGGENQPQHF
V gene: TRBV6-5; J gene: TRBJ2-7; clone size: few; D gene: .; CDR3 DNA: TGTGCCAGCAGTTACTCGGCGGGGTACGAGCAGTACTTC; CDR3 protein: CASSYSAGYEQYF
V gene: TRBV9; J gene: TRBJ2-1; clone size: .; D gene: .; CDR3 DNA: TGTGCCAGCAGCGTAGACGTCGGGCACACAGAGCAGTTCTTC; CDR3 protein: CASSVDVGHTEQFF
V gene: TRBV3-1; J gene: TRBJ2-3; clone size: once; D gene: .; CDR3 DNA: TGTCCCAGCAGCCAGGCGGGAATCTTCACAGATACGCAGTATTTT; CDR3 protein: CPSSQAGIFTDTQYF
V gene: TRBV7-9; J gene: TRBJ2-7; clone size: .; D gene: .; CDR3 DNA: TGTGCCAGCAGCCTCACTGATCACTACGAGCAGTACTTC; CDR3 protein: CASSLTDHYEQYF
V gene: TRBV20-1; J gene: TRBJ2-3; clone size: .; D gene: .; CDR3 DNA: TGCAGTGCTAGAATACCAGCGGGTCGCACAGATACGCAGTATTTT; CDR3 protein: CSARIPAGRTDTQYF
V gene: TRBV10-3; J gene: TRBJ1-6; clone size: few; D gene: .; CDR3 DNA: TGTGCCATCAGTGAGGCAGGGGTCTCACCCCTCCACTTT; CDR3 protein: CAISEAGVSPLHF
V gene: TRBV5-5; J gene: TRBJ1-4; clone size: few; D gene: TRBD1; CDR3 DNA: TGTGCCAGCAGCTTACAACAGGGGGCGAACGAAAAACTGTTTTTT; CDR3 protein: CASSLQQGANEKLFF
V gene: TRBV19; J gene: TRBJ2-2; clone size: .; D gene: TRBD2; CDR3 DNA: TGTGCCAGTAGTATAGACGCTAGCGGGAGGGGTCCCGGGGAGCTGTTTTTT; CDR3 protein: CASSIDASGRGPGELFF
V gene: TRBV7-7; J gene: TRBJ2-5; clone size: few; D gene: TRBD2; CDR3 DNA: TGTGCTACCGGGGGGAGGGTCCAAGAGACCCAGTACTTC; CDR3 protein: CATGGRVQETQYF
V gene: TRBV9; J gene: TRBJ2-1; clone size: few; D gene: TRBD1; CDR3 DNA: TGTGCCAGCGGGACAGGGGGGCGACCCCACAATGAGCAGTTCTTC; CDR3 protein: CASGTGGRPHNEQFF
V gene: TRBV6-6; J gene: TRBJ1-2; clone size: .; D gene: .; CDR3 DNA: TGTGCCAGCAGAGACACGGTATATGGCTACACCTTC; CDR3 protein: CASRDTVYGYTF
V gene: TRBV20-1; J gene: TRBJ2-7; clone size: few; D gene: TRBD2; CDR3 DNA: TGCAGTGCTTCCCCGGGAGGGACCTACGAGCAGTACTTC; CDR3 protein: CSASPGGTYEQYF
V gene: TRBV7-3; J gene: TRBJ1-2; clone size: .; D gene: TRBD1; CDR3 DNA: TGTGCCAGCAGCTTATTGACAGGGCCGTATGGCTACACCTTC; CDR3 protein: CASSLLTGPYGYTF
V gene: TRBV20-1; J gene: TRBJ2-3; clone size: many; D gene: .; CDR3 DNA: TGCAGTGCTAGAGATCGGTCCGGGGCATATACGCAGTATTTT; CDR3 protein: CSARDRSGAYTQYF
V gene: TRBV29-1; J gene: TRBJ1-1; clone size: .; D gene: TRBD1; CDR3 DNA: TGCAGCGGCCTGATCCCCGGGACAGGGTTCCCTGAAGCTTTCTTT; CDR3 protein: CSGLIPGTGFPEAFF
V gene: TRBV28; J gene: TRBJ2-7; clone size: few; D gene: .; CDR3 DNA: TGTGCCAGCAGACTACCCACCTACGAGCAGTACTTC; CDR3 protein: CASRLPTYEQYF
V gene: TRBV7-2; J gene: TRBJ1-6; clone size: .; D gene: .; CDR3 DNA: TGTGCCAGCAGCTTAGAGGGGGGACCAGGTTCACCCCTCCACTTT; CDR3 protein: CASSLEGGPGSPLHF
V gene: TRBV24-1; J gene: TRBJ1-2; clone size: few; D gene: .; CDR3 DNA: TGTGCCACCAGTGATTCGGGGGCCCGAAACTATGGCTACACCTTC; CDR3 protein: CATSDSGARNYGYTF
V gene: TRBV2; J gene: TRBJ1-5; clone size: .; D gene: TRBD1; CDR3 DNA: TGTGCCAGCAGTAAAAGGGCGACAGGGGGTAGCAATCAGCCCCAGCATTTT; CDR3 protein: CASSKRATGGSNQPQHF
V gene: TRBV27; J gene: TRBJ2-1; clone size: few; D gene: TRBD2; CDR3 DNA: TGTGCCAGCAGTCGACTAGCAGCAAAGCAGTTCTTC; CDR3 protein: CASSRLAAKQFF
V gene: TRBV3-1; J gene: TRBJ2-4; clone size: .; D gene: TRBD1; CDR3 DNA: TGTGCCAGCAGCCAAGGAGTACAGGGGGCGGAAAACATTCAGTACTTC; CDR3 protein: CASSQGVQGAENIQYF
V gene: TRBV12-3/TRBV12-4; J gene: TRBJ1-3; clone size: many; D gene: .; CDR3 DNA: TGTGCCAGCAGCCGATCCAACTCTGGAAACACCATATATTTT; CDR3 protein: CASSRSNSGNTIYF
V gene: TRBV7-8; J gene: TRBJ2-3; clone size: few; D gene: TRBD2; CDR3 DNA: TGTGCCAGCAGCGGGGGGGGAGTCACTAGCACAGATACGCAGTATTTT; CDR3 protein: CASSGGGVTSTDTQYF
V gene: TRBV28; J gene: TRBJ2-7; clone size: .; D gene: .; CDR3 DNA: TGTGCCAGCAAAGGGAACTACGAGCAGTACTTC; CDR3 protein: CASKGNYEQYF
V gene: TRBV5-1; J gene: TRBJ2-1; clone size: few; D gene: .; CDR3 DNA: TGCGCCAGCAGCTTGGGGTTCGATGAGCAGTTCTTC; CDR3 protein: CASSLGFDEQFF
V gene: TRBV9; J gene: TRBJ2-7; clone size: .; D gene: .; CDR3 DNA: TGTGCCAGCAGCGTAGGACTAACCGCGGGACCAACTTTCCACGAGCAGTACTTC; CDR3 protein: CASSVGLTAGPTFHEQYF
V gene: TRBV4-1; J gene: TRBJ1-2; clone size: few; D gene: .; CDR3 DNA: TGCGCCAGCAGCCAAGAAGTCGCCACTGAGGGCTACACCTTC; CDR3 protein: CASSQEVATEGYTF
V gene: TRBV9; J gene: TRBJ2-5; clone size: few; D gene: TRBD2; CDR3 DNA: TGTGCCAGCAGCGTAGACGGACTAGTGGCACAAGAGACCCAGTACTTC; CDR3 protein: CASSVDGLVAQETQYF
V gene: TRBV11-3; J gene: TRBJ2-5; clone size: .; D gene: .; CDR3 DNA: TGTGCCAGCAGCCCCCGACCGGAAGAGACCCAGTACTTC; CDR3 protein: CASSPRPEETQYF
V gene: TRBV15; J gene: TRBJ2-3; clone size: many; D gene: .; CDR3 DNA: TGTGCCACCAGCAGGCGGGACTTTTACGCTAGCACAGATACGCAGTATTTT; CDR3 protein: CATSRRDFYASTDTQYF
V gene: TRBV12-3/TRBV12-4; J gene: TRBJ1-1; clone size: .; D gene: .; CDR3 DNA: TGTGCCAGCAGCATCGGAGGATGGACTGAAGCTTTCTTT; CDR3 protein: CASSIGGWTEAFF
V gene: TRBV24-1; J gene: TRBJ2-3; clone size: .; D gene: TRBD2; CDR3 DNA: TGTGCCACCAGTGATCCCACGGCGGGACTAGGCACAGATACGCAGTATTTT; CDR3 protein: CATSDPTAGLGTDTQYF
V gene: TRBV5-5; J gene: TRBJ1-2; clone size: few; D gene: TRBD1; CDR3 DNA: TGTGCCAGCAGCTTGGCTCAATCCGGGACAGGGTCCGGCTACACCTTC; CDR3 protein: CASSLAQSGTGSGYTF
V gene: TRBV6-1; J gene: TRBJ2-1; clone size: few; D gene: .; CDR3 DNA: TGTGCCAGCAAGGGGGGCGGCAGCAGCCCCGACAATGAGCAGTTCTTC; CDR3 protein: CASKGGGSSPDNEQFF
V gene: TRBV11-2; J gene: TRBJ1-4; clone size: few; D gene: TRBD1; CDR3 DNA: TGTGCCAGCAGCTCCCCGAGACAGGGGATATTAGCTAATGAAAAACTGTTTTTT; CDR3 protein: CASSSPRQGILANEKLFF
V gene: TRBV12-3/TRBV12-4; J gene: TRBJ2-3; clone size: .; D gene: TRBD2; CDR3 DNA: TGTGCCAGCAGTGTGGCTAGCGGGAGGAGGTCAGATACGCAGTATTTT; CDR3 protein: CASSVASGRRSDTQYF
V gene: TRBV5-5; J gene: TRBJ2-2; clone size: few; D gene: TRBD1; CDR3 DNA: TGTGCCAGCAGCTTCCGGGACAGGGGGCCTACCGGGGAGCTGTTTTTT; CDR3 protein: CASSFRDRGPTGELFF
V gene: TRBV12-3/TRBV12-4; J gene: TRBJ2-1; clone size: many; D gene: TRBD1; CDR3 DNA: TGTGCCAGCAGTTTACGACAGGGTGGCTACAATGAGCAGTTCTTC; CDR3 protein: CASSLRQGGYNEQFF
V gene: TRBV28; J gene: TRBJ1-1; clone size: few; D gene: TRBD1; CDR3 DNA: TGTGCCAGCAGTTTGGACAGGCCGGAAAACGCTTTCTTT; CDR3 protein: CASSLDRPENAFF
V gene: TRBV5-4; J gene: TRBJ2-5; clone size: .; D gene: .; CDR3 DNA: TGTGCCAGCAGCTTAGGGATGGAAGAGACCCAGTACTTC; CDR3 protein: CASSLGMEETQYF
V gene: TRBV2; J gene: TRBJ1-4; clone size: few; D gene: .; CDR3 DNA: TGTGCCAGCAGTGATAACAGGGAGAATGAAAAACTGTTTTTT; CDR3 protein: CASSDNRENEKLFF